Following are 13 T cell receptor beta chains from one sample sequenced in a study of Graves' ophthalmopathy and Graves' hyperthyroidism. The TCR beta CDR3 regions underwent amplification from RNA transcripts. Following a first-round RT-PCR that used HTBI primers, a second-round multiplex PCR was carried out. Via MiXCR, TCRdb re-called the multiplex PCR reads, giving one row per CDR3 protein. Of roughly 420,000 distinct CDR3 sequences in the sample, 21% were seen once. The sample consisted of peripheral blood. These receptors all come from a woman aged 18-35 years with stable Graves' hyperthyroidism.

The chain combines TRBV28 with TRBJ2-3, with D possibly being TRBD1 or TRBD2 (5 bases each). This CDR3 region has 13 residues. V dropped 6 bases and J dropped 4 bases, with 11 bases sitting between them. In germline, CDR1 is MDHEN, CDR2 SYDVKM. CDR3 DNA: TGTGCCAGCAGACCACCGGGGCCAGATACGCAGTATTTT. Translation: CASRPPGPDTQYF.

Ten or more counts support this clonotype. This chain joins TRBV6-5 and TRBJ2-5; either TRBD1 or TRBD2 may fit D (6 bases each). Germline V gene lookup returns CDR1 MNHEY and CDR2 SVGAGI. This CDR3 region has 13 residues. Deletions cut 8 bases from V and 2 bases from J, with 12 bases between. DNA for the CDR3: TGTGCCAGCGCGGGGACACATCAAGAGACCCAGTACTTC. Amino acid sequence: CASAGTHQETQYF.

This clonotype was counted only a few times. The genes are TRBV4-1 and TRBJ2-7; 9 nucleotides match TRBD1. CDR1 and CDR2 from the germline V gene are MGHRA and YSYEKL. Germline trimming cut 3 bases from V and 10 bases from J; bases unmatched to any gene: 13. The CDR3 runs to 15 residues. Here the CDR3 DNA reads TGCGCCAGCAGCCAGCGCCCGACAGGGGGTAACCCTCAGTACTTC. Translating it yields CASSQRPTGGNPQYF.

Many counts were recorded for this clonotype. The chain joins TRBV14 to TRBJ1-1; 8 bases are a match to TRBD1. V shed 2 bases, J shed 4 bases, and the junction held 15 bases outside the gene matches. CDR1 and CDR2 (germline): SGHDN, FVKESK. The CDR3 length is 18 residues. CDR3 amino acids: CASSQFSRGQPVGTEAFF. The CDR3 nucleotides read TGTGCCAGCAGCCAATTCAGCAGGGGGCAGCCGGTTGGCACTGAAGCTTTCTTT.

This clonotype was counted at least ten times. The chain joins TRBV6-4 to TRBJ2-6, with D tentatively TRBD2 (5 bases). Germline CDR1 and CDR2: MRHNA and SNTAGT. The CDR3 has 17 residues. V was pared by 5 bases and J by 0 bases, with 14 bases between. As DNA, the CDR3 is TGTGCCAGCAGTCCCTTGGACGGGAACTCTGGGGCCAACGTCCTGACTTTC. Its translation: CASSPLDGNSGANVLTF.

This chain joins TRBV30 and TRBJ1-5; D uncertain. Trimming left V 0 bases short and J 5 bases short, with 17 bases between. This CDR3 is built from 16 residues. CDR1 and CDR2 from the germline V gene are GTSNPN and SVGIG (reference sequence). The CDR3 sequence: CAWSVYRGNLDQPQHF. The CDR3 bases are TGTGCCTGGAGTGTATATCGTGGCAATTTGGATCAGCCCCAGCATTTT.

The rearrangement uses TRBV11-2 and TRBJ2-7; 9 nucleotides match TRBD2. The J segment lost 2 bases and the V segment lost 5 bases, leaving 4 bases of the junction unmatched. CDR1 is SGHAT and CDR2 is FQNNGV in the germline V gene. The CDR3 is 14 residues long. CDR3: CASSVSGSPYEQYF. For the CDR3, the DNA is TGTGCCAGCAGCGTTAGCGGGAGTCCCTACGAGCAGTACTTC.

V is TRBV5-1 and J is TRBJ2-2, with D unclear. Germline-derived CDR1 and CDR2 are SGHRS and YFSETQ. The CDR3 is 16 residues long. V lost 0 bases and J 2 bases, leaving 11 bases between the germline ends. CDR3 protein: CASSLAVGSNTGELFF. CDR3 nucleotide sequence: TGCGCCAGCAGCTTGGCCGTAGGATCAAACACCGGGGAGCTGTTTTTT.

This clonotype has only a few counts. A much larger clone differs from this one at a single base, so this may be a read error. The CDR3 does not end in the conserved phenylalanine or tryptophan, so this is likely a read error. V and J are TRBV11-1 and TRBJ2-7, with TRBD2 matching over 12 bases. CDR1 is SGHAT, CDR2 FQDESV, per germline (reference sequence). The junction had 8 bases not matched to a gene; V was cut back by 5 bases and J by 0 bases. CDR3 size: 17 residues. The CDR3 DNA is TGTGCCAGCAGCCAGCAATCGACTAGCGGGAGCTCCTACGAGCAGTACCTC. It codes for CASSQQSTSGSSYEQYL.

The chain has TRBV6-1 and TRBJ1-1, with TRBD1 matching over 12 bases. There are 17 residues in the CDR3. Germline V lookup: CDR1 MNHNS, CDR2 SASEGT. After removal of 7 bases from V and 4 bases from J, the junction contained 13 bases not matched to a gene. The CDR3 nucleotides are TGTGCCAGCACCCGAACAGGGGACAGGGGGCTGCGCACTGAAGCTTTCTTT. This codes for CASTRTGDRGLRTEAFF.

This clonotype was seen repeatedly, ten times or more. The chain combines TRBV6-1 with TRBJ2-5, with D tentatively TRBD1 or TRBD2 (7 bases each). The CDR3 is 12 residues long. V lost 10 bases to trimming and J lost 5 bases, with 14 bases between them. Germline CDR1 MNHNS, CDR2 SASEGT. In DNA, the CDR3 is TGTGCCACCCAGGGGGGGGGTGAGACCCAGTACTTC. Translated, it gives CATQGGGETQYF.

This clonotype was recorded many times. V is TRBV20-1 and J is TRBJ2-2, with TRBD2 identical over 9 bases. Per the germline V gene, CDR1 is DFQATT and CDR2 is SNEGSKA (reference sequence). The CDR3 covers 18 residues. Trimming at V came to 6 bases and at J to 1 base, leaving 15 bases not matched to a gene. This chain's CDR3 is CSASGGLAQKGNTGELFF. The DNA of the CDR3 is TGCAGTGCCTCAGGGGGACTAGCTCAAAAGGGGAACACCGGGGAGCTGTTTTTT.

Ten or more counts support this clonotype. The rearrangement joins TRBV29-1 to TRBJ1-1; 9 bases match TRBD1. The CDR3 covers 14 residues. Germline trimming cut 2 bases from V and 5 bases from J; bases unmatched to any gene: 6. CDR1 and CDR2 (germline): SQVTM, ANQGSEA. CDR3 in amino acids: CSVEKQGARTEAFF. DNA for the CDR3: TGCAGCGTTGAAAAACAGGGGGCGCGAACTGAAGCTTTCTTT.